This TCR beta chain was documented in a study of CD8 T cells in Susac syndrome. TCR beta sequencing was performed on blood CD8+ and CD4+ T cells. The authors reverse transcribed roughly 0.5 to 1 ug RNA with random hexamers. By means of immunoSEQ multiplex PCR, TCR beta CDR3 spanning 54 Vbeta and 13 Jbeta underwent amplification. TCRdb redid the calling of the immunoSEQ multiplex PCR reads with MiXCR, one entry per CDR3 protein. This table holds approximately 100,000 distinct CDR3 sequences, around 90% found once. The CDR3 runs 11 residues. Germline values: CDR1 GTSNPN, CDR2 SVGIG (reference sequence). The ends were cut back, 5 bases at V and 8 bases at J, with 12 bases in the middle.

The sequenced sample was CD8+ T cells from PBMCs. The chain combines TRBV30 with TRBJ1-2; the D gene is possibly TRBD1 (6 bases). The receptor was isolated from a human donor in good health. The CDR3 region has the DNA TGTGCCTGGCTAAACAGGGACGGCTACACCTTC. Translated, it gives CAWLNRDGYTF.